This record concerns one T cell receptor (beta chain) sequence. The source of the sample is a study of cytomegalovirus exposure and HLA in healthy donors. The length of the CDR3 is 18 residues. V gave up 4 bases and J gave up 3 bases, with 22 bases separating them. The V gene's germline CDR1 is MNHNS and CDR2 SASEGT. Primers: 60 Vbeta forward and 13 Jbeta reverse. Generated by immunoSEQ multiplex PCR, the TCRdb table keeps only in-frame clones and is missing some. The data show around 170,000 clones, around 77% seen once. The gene calls are TRBV6-1 and TRBJ2-1, with D maybe TRBD2 (7 bases). Sequencing was performed on PBMCs. This clonotype originated in a man aged 55 to 70 in good health and CMV-seronegative. The CDR3 sequence: CASSVREGGGANYNEQFF. The CDR3 DNA is TGTGCCAGCAGTGTCAGAGAGGGTGGGGGGGCCAACTACAATGAGCAGTTCTTC.